This T cell receptor (beta chain) was profiled in a study of tumor-infiltrating lymphocytes in primary liver carcinoma (dated by TCRdb to about 2017). Regarding the complete study: Surgical resection was performed in China between 2015 and 2016 on about 5 patients with histopathologically diagnosed primary liver carcinoma. Hepatocellular carcinoma (four) or combined HCC and intrahepatic cholangiocarcinoma (one) was present in the five patients, who were three men and two women aged 30 to 69 years. Tumors of the five patients were stage T1-T3 N0M0 with maximum diameters of about 4.2 to 11 cm. Samples yielded roughly 3.5 to 7.13 million productive TCRbeta reads; read depth did not differ significantly between tissue types. For each liver tumor, the study sampled five regions along with adjacent normal tissue and blood, and applied TCRbeta repertoire sequencing, expression microarrays and whole-exome sequencing. TCRbeta repertoire sequencing covered 35 specimens from 5 patients: 25 or so tumor regions, 5 adjacent noncancerous liver tissues and 5 peripheral blood samples. Reproducibility between technical replicate repertoires was high, with correlation coefficients above 0.95 and mean shared-clone rates approximately 0.9. Summary of the overall study and its limitations: Bulk unsorted samples precluded comparing CD4+ and CD8+ T cell repertoires. With just 4 to 6 patients in the study, the authors point out that the findings should be validated in a larger study. Repertoire overlap was higher between tumor regions (mean about 35%) than tumor-adjacent (approximately 17%) or tumor-blood (approximately 14%) pairs, consistent with antigen-driven expansion. The top 250 clones accounted for a significantly greater share of the repertoire in tumors than in blood (p = 0.039). Only the TCR beta chain was sequenced, so true repertoire diversity is likely underestimated because unpaired alpha chains were not captured.

Notes on this clonotype: What antigen it recognizes has not been identified. The germline gene is not matched at one end of the junction; a read error may be the cause.

Using a constant-region primer and ProtoScript II reverse transcriptase, TCRbeta-specific cDNA was reverse-transcribed from around 500 ng total RNA. TCRbeta libraries were built with three nested multiplex PCR rounds, a slightly modified ARM-PCR procedure. Each of the first two PCR rounds ran for roughly 9 cycles and used multiplex TRBV1-TRBV30 forward primers together with a Cbeta reverse primer. Sample barcodes and Illumina adapters were attached in a final 25-cycle PCR using Deep VentR polymerase. Amplicons of 200-500 bp were gel-purified with a QIAquick gel extraction kit before sequencing. An Illumina HiSeq 2500 was used to sequence the TCRbeta amplicons, generating 250-bp paired-end reads. As for the original processing: To recover full CDR3 sequences, reads were quality-trimmed using Trimmomatic v0.33 and paired reads were then merged using FLASH v1.2.11. V, D and J germline segments were assigned to the rearranged TCRbeta sequences using MiGEC v1.2.1b. Clonotype statistics and Shannon-Wiener diversity indices were computed with VDJtools v1.0.0. Except for diversity analysis, only the 250 most abundant clonotypes of each sample were used in subsequent analyses to reduce sampling bias. TCRdb itself trimmed the public reads at Q25 with fastp, ran MiXCR and retained productive beta chains. Each CDR3 protein gets just one entry, which takes the most common genes and DNA from the rows behind it. In this record, the V and J calls reflect TCRdb's handling and not the investigators' own analysis. For this sample the table gives approximately 330,000 distinct CDR3 sequences, of which less than 75% were detected only once. The ten largest clones represent about 6% of the sample.

The germline V gene gives CDR1 as SGHAT and CDR2 as FQNNGV. CDR3 length: 14 amino acids, cysteine to phenylalanine. Only CDR3 DNA is held: 42 bases, read in frame from base 1. Blood RNA was extracted from unsorted whole blood using TRIzol reagent, and germline DNA was obtained with the DNeasy Blood & Tissue kit. At the time of sampling, the patients had chronic HBV infection and had not received any treatment. Before surgery, roughly 4 milliliters of peripheral blood were drawn into K2EDTA tubes. Sequenced input: peripheral blood. The chain uses TRBV11-2 and TRBJ2-5, with TRBD1 identical over 7 junction bases. The receptor was derived from a middle-aged man with primary liver carcinoma and hepatitis B virus infection. The DNA is TGTGCTAGCAGCTCGACAGGGTTGGGGGATACCCAGTACTTC. It is translated as CASSSTGLGDTQYF.